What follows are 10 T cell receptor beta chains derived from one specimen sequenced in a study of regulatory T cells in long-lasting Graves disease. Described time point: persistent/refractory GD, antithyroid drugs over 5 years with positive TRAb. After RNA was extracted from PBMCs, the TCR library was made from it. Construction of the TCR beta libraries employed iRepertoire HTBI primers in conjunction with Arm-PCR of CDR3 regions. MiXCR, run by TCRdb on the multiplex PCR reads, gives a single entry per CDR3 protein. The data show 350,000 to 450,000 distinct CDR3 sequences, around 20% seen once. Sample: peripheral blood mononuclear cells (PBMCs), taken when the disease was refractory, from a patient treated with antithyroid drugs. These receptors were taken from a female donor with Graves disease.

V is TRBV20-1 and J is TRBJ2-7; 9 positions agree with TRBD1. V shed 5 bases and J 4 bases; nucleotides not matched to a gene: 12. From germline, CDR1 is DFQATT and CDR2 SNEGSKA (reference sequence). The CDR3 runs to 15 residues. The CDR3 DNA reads TGCAGTGCTCCACCCTTAGGGACAGGGTTTTACGAGCAGTACTTC. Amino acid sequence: CSAPPLGTGFYEQYF.

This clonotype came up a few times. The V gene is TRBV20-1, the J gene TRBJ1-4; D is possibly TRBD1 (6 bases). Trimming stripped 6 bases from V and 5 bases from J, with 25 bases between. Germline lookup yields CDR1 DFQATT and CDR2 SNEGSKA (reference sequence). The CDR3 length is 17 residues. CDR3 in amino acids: CSANTVASTGKNEKLFF. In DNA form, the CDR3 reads TGCAGTGCAAATACAGTGGCCTCGACAGGAAAGAATGAAAAACTGTTTTTT.

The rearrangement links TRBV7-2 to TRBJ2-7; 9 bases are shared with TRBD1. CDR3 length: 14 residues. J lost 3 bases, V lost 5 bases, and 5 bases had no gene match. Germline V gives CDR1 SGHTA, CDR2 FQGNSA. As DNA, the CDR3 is TGTGCCAGCAGCCAACAGGGGGCTTTCTACGAGCAGTACTTC. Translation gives CASSQQGAFYEQYF. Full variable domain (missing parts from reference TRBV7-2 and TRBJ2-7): GAGVSQSPSNKVTEKGKDVELRCDPISGHTALYWYRQSLGQGLEFLIYFQGNSAPDKSGLPSDRFSAERTGGSVSTLTIQRTQQEDSAVYLCASSQQGAFYEQYFGPGTRLTVT.

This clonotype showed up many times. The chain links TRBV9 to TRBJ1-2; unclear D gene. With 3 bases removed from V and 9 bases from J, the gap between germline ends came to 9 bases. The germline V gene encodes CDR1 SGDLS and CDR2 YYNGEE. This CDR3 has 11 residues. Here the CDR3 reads CASSGSGRYTF. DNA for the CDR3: TGTGCCAGCAGCGGAAGCGGGCGCTACACCTTC.

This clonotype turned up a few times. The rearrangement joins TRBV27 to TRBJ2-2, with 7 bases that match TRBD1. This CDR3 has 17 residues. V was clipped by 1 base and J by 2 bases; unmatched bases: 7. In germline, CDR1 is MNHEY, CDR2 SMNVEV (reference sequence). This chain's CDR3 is CASSLFVRDRNTGELFF. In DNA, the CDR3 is TGTGCCAGCAGTTTATTCGTGAGGGACAGAAACACCGGGGAGCTGTTTTTT.

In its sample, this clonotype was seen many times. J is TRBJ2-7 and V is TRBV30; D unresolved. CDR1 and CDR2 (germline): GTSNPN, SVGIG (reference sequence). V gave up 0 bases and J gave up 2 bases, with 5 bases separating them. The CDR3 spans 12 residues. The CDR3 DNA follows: TGTGCCTGGAGTGTAAGCACCTACGAGCAGTACTTC. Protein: CAWSVSTYEQYF. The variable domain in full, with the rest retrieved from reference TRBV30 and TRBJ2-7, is SQTIHQWPATLVQPVGSPLSLECTVEGTSNPNLYWYRQAAGRGLQLLFYSVGIGQISSEVPQNLSASRPQDRQFILSSKKLLLSDSGFYLCAWSVSTYEQYFGPGTRLTVT.

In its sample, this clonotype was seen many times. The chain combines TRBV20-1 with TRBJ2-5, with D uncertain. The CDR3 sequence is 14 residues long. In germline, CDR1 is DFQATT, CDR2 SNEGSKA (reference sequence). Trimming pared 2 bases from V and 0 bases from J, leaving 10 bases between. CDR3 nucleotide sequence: TGCAGTGCTAGACGCTCGACGGACCAAGAGACCCAGTACTTC. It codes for CSARRSTDQETQYF.

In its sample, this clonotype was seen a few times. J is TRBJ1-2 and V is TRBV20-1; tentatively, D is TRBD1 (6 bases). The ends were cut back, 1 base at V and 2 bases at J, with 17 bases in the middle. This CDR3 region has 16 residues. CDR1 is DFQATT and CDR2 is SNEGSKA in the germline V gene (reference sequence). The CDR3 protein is CSARGGRGAENYGYTF. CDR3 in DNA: TGCAGTGCTAGAGGCGGACGGGGGGCTGAGAACTATGGCTACACCTTC.

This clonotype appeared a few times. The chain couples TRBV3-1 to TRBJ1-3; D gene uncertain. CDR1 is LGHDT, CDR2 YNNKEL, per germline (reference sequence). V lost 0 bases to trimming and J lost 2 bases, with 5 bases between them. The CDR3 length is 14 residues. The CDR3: CASSQEVPGNTIYF. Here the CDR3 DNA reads TGTGCCAGCAGCCAAGAAGTCCCTGGAAACACCATATATTTT.

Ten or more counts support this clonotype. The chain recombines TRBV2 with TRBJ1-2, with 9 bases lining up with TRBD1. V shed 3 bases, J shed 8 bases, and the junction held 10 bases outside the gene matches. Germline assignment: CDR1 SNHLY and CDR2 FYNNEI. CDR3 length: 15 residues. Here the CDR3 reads CASSERAGQGGGYTF. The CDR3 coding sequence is TGTGCCAGCAGTGAGAGGGCGGGACAGGGCGGCGGCTACACCTTC.